Shown below are 13 T cell receptor beta chains from a single sample sequenced in a study of blood T cells in healthy people across ages. Sample-barcoded 5' priming and a J-beta primer mix drove a second PCR of 7 to 11 cycles. TCRdb re-called the 5' RACE reads with MiXCR, one entry per CDR3 protein. The sample shows around 1.5 million distinct CDR3 sequences, about 43% of them seen only once. Source material: blood. These receptors were taken from a woman between 18 and 30 years old in good health.

V and J are TRBV28 and TRBJ1-1, with TRBD1 matching 11 bases. The length of the CDR3 is 16 residues. The V segment lost 8 bases and the J segment 4 bases; nucleotides outside the gene matches: 12. CDR1 and CDR2 (germline): MDHEN, SYDVKM. Here the CDR3 DNA reads TGTGCCAGCGCCTCGAAGGGACAGGGGGGATCCACTGAAGCTTTCTTT. It encodes CASASKGQGGSTEAFF.

As for this clonotype: A read error may account for a junction end that differs from germline. The chain couples TRBV20-1 to TRBJ2-7; D call uncertain. Germline V gene data show CDR1 as DFQATT and CDR2 as SNEGSKA (reference sequence). The CDR3 loop spans 12 amino acids. CDR3 in DNA: TGCAGTGCAAAGACACGATCCTACGAGCAGGACTTC. It translates to CSAKTRSYEQDF.

This clonotype occurred once. V and J are TRBV5-1 and TRBJ2-3; D gene ambiguous. Deletions cut 4 bases from V and 0 bases from J, with 12 bases between. Germline assignment: CDR1 SGHRS and CDR2 YFSETQ. The CDR3 is made up of 15 amino acids. The CDR3 DNA follows: TGCGCCAGCAGCCCGCCCAGCAGGAGCACAGATACGCAGTATTTT. It is translated as CASSPPSRSTDTQYF.

The V and J genes are TRBV7-2 and TRBJ1-1; 9 bases align to TRBD1. V shed 2 bases, J shed 2 bases, and the junction held 3 bases outside the gene matches. Germline V gene data show CDR1 as SGHTA and CDR2 as FQGNSA. The CDR3 covers 15 residues. The CDR3 coding sequence is TGTGCCAGCAGCTTACGGACAGGGGAAAACACTGAAGCTTTCTTT. Translating gives CASSLRTGENTEAFF.

This clonotype was detected a few times. The genes are TRBV30 and TRBJ2-3, with TRBD2 identical over 7 bases. V lost 2 bases to trimming and J lost 1 base; unmatched junction nucleotides: 3. CDR1 GTSNPN and CDR2 SVGIG come from the germline V gene (reference sequence). CDR3 length: 14 residues. The CDR3 is CAWSIAGGTDTQYF. The CDR3 nucleotides are TGTGCCTGGAGTATAGCGGGTGGCACAGATACGCAGTATTTT.

Comment on this clonotype: A much larger clone differs from this one at a single base, so this may be a read error. This chain connects TRBV5-1 to TRBJ1-4; D remains unclear. CDR1 and CDR2 (germline): SGHRS, YFSETQ. V lost 7 bases and J 9 bases, leaving 13 bases between the germline ends. The CDR3 has 12 amino acids. The CDR3 is CASRLVQKKLFF. CDR3 DNA: TGCGCCAGCCGGCTTGTTCAGAAAAAACTGTTTTTT.

The gene calls are TRBV5-5 and TRBJ1-2; D gene ambiguous. Looked up from germline, CDR1 is SGHKS and CDR2 is YYEKEE (reference sequence). The CDR3 length is 16 residues. V lost 3 bases and J 7 bases, leaving 22 bases between the germline ends. DNA for the CDR3: TGTGCCAGCAGCTCCGGGCGGGCCTCGGAGGGTTTTGGCTACACCTTC. Residues: CASSSGRASEGFGYTF.

This clonotype was observed a handful of times. The chain couples TRBV11-2 to TRBJ2-3; 9 bases agree with TRBD2. V was pared by 0 bases and J by 7 bases, with 11 bases of the junction left unmatched. Germline lookup yields CDR1 SGHAT and CDR2 FQNNGV. The CDR3 is 17 residues long. CDR3 DNA: TGTGCCAGCAGCTTAGAAAGCGGGGGGTACCGCGGGAATACGCAGTATTTT. Translating gives CASSLESGGYRGNTQYF.

In its sample, this clonotype was seen a few times. The V gene is TRBV10-3, the J gene TRBJ2-1, with D perhaps TRBD1 (6 bases). Trimming pared 10 bases from V and 8 bases from J, leaving 15 bases between. Germline V lookup: CDR1 ENHRY, CDR2 SYGVKD. The length of the CDR3 is 12 residues. CDR3 residues: CANSRGMDEQFF. The DNA for the CDR3 is TGTGCCAATAGCAGGGGAATGGATGAGCAGTTCTTC.

Comments on this clonotype: Relative to the germline gene, one junction end is altered; a read error may explain this. The chain joins TRBV11-2 to TRBJ2-1; 7 bases agree with TRBD2. The CDR3 has 17 residues. CDR1 is SGHAT, CDR2 FQNNGV, per germline. CDR3: CASSLVRRGSSYNGQFF. CDR3 nucleotides: TGTGCCAGCAGCTTAGTGCGGCGGGGGAGCTCCTACAATGGGCAGTTCTTC. Full variable domain (missing parts from reference TRBV11-2 and TRBJ2-1): EAGVAQSPRYKIIEKRQSVAFWCNPISGHATLYWYQQILGQGPKLLIQFQNNGVVDDSQLPKDRFSAERLKGVDSTLKIQPAKLEDSAVYLCASSLVRRGSSYNGQFFGPGTRLTVL.

The chain has TRBV12-3 or TRBV12-4 and TRBJ1-1; perhaps TRBD1 as D (5 bases). Trimming stripped 6 bases from V and 5 bases from J, with 16 bases between. This CDR3 region has 14 residues. The CDR3 region is CASSPVAGWTEAFF. CDR3 bases: TGTGCCAGCAGCCCCGTGGCAGGGTGGACTGAAGCTTTCTTT.

The chain combines TRBV30 with TRBJ1-1; D unclear. Between the trimmed V and J ends, which lost 6 bases and 1 base, there was a span of 12 bases. This CDR3 is built from 13 residues. Germline assignment: CDR1 GTSNPN and CDR2 SVGIG (reference sequence). CDR3 sequence (DNA): TGTGCCTGCCTAAATCAGGAGAACACTGAAGCTTTCTTT. Amino acids: CACLNQENTEAFF.

The chain couples TRBV27 to TRBJ1-2; maybe TRBD1 (5 bases). V shed 11 bases and J shed 2 bases, with 15 bases lying between them. From germline, CDR1 is MNHEY and CDR2 SMNVEV (reference sequence). This CDR3 contains 13 residues. CDR3 region: CAPPRRQNYGYTF. CDR3 nucleotides: TGTGCCCCTCCCCGGAGACAGAACTATGGCTACACCTTC.